These 25 T cell receptor beta chains were sequenced from one sample in a study of cytomegalovirus exposure and HLA in healthy donors. Method: immunoSEQ multiplex PCR; TCRdb's copy keeps in-frame clones and lacks some. Seen here are 160,000 or so clones, more than 75% observed once, and the top ten hold approximately 1.5%. Sequenced material: PBMCs. The receptors were gathered from a woman in her 30s in good health and CMV-seronegative.

The genes are TRBV5-4 and TRBJ2-5; no reliable D call. CDR3 length equals 14 residues. Germline CDR1 reads SGHNT; CDR2 reads YYREEE (reference sequence). V lost 0 bases, J lost 5 bases, and 11 bases lay in between. Here the CDR3 reads CASSLVSSPETQYF. The DNA for the CDR3 is TGTGCCAGCAGCTTGGTGTCCAGTCCGGAGACCCAGTACTTC.

The chain employs TRBV2 and TRBJ1-5, with TRBD1 identical over 7 bases. There are 15 residues in the CDR3. With 3 bases clipped from V and 7 bases from J, the junction kept 9 bases outside the gene matches. The germline V gene has CDR1 SNHLY and CDR2 FYNNEI. CDR3 bases: TGTGCCAGCAGTGATGACAGGGATCGGAGCCAGCCCCAGCATTTT. Amino acid sequence: CASSDDRDRSQPQHF.

The J gene is TRBJ1-1, the V gene TRBV4-3, with 10 bases matching TRBD1. The length of the CDR3 is 21 residues. Germline CDR1 reads LGHNA; CDR2 reads YSLEER. J gave up 0 bases and V 1 base, and 17 bases lay outside the gene matches. The CDR3 nucleotides are TGCGCCAGCAGCCAAGTCTTATCCGAGACAGGGGGCCACTTTATGAACACTGAAGCTTTCTTT. It specifies CASSQVLSETGGHFMNTEAFF.

The chain carries TRBV2 and TRBJ1-2; D unclear. The germline V gene has CDR1 SNHLY and CDR2 FYNNEI. The ends were cut back, 3 bases at V and 2 bases at J, with 13 bases in the middle. The CDR3 sequence is 15 residues long. CDR3: CASSESEGSNYGYTF. The DNA of the CDR3 is TGTGCCAGCAGTGAGAGTGAGGGTTCGAACTATGGCTACACCTTC.

The chain combines TRBV7-2 with TRBJ2-1; 7 bases agree with TRBD1. Looked up from germline, CDR1 is SGHTA and CDR2 is FQGNSA. V trimming: 3 bases; J trimming: 8 bases; junction bases outside the gene matches: 1. This CDR3 contains 12 residues. CDR3 nucleotide sequence: TGTGCCAGCAGCTTGACAGGGTATGAGCAGTTCTTC. It is translated as CASSLTGYEQFF. Full variable domain (remainder filled in from reference TRBV7-2 and TRBJ2-1): GAGVSQSPSNKVTEKGKDVELRCDPISGHTALYWYRQSLGQGLEFLIYFQGNSAPDKSGLPSDRFSAERTGGSVSTLTIQRTQQEDSAVYLCASSLTGYEQFFGPGTRLTVL.

The rearrangement links TRBV5-4 to TRBJ1-5; 7 nucleotides match TRBD1. The CDR3 extends over 16 amino acids. The junction had 12 bases not matched to a gene; V was cut back by 3 bases and J by 6 bases. Germline lookup yields CDR1 SGHNT and CDR2 YYREEE (reference sequence). The CDR3 is CASSSKGAGGSQPQHF. CDR3 sequence (DNA): TGTGCCAGCAGCTCCAAAGGTGCAGGGGGTAGTCAGCCCCAGCATTTT.

J is TRBJ2-1 and V is TRBV20-1; D is ambiguous. The CDR3 totals 10 residues. With 6 bases removed from V and 5 bases from J, the gap between germline ends came to 5 bases. Germline V gene sequence: CDR1 DFQATT, CDR2 SNEGSKA (reference sequence). CDR3 in amino acids: CSALNNEQFF. The DNA of the CDR3 is TGCAGTGCCCTAAACAATGAGCAGTTCTTC.

This clone was recorded a few times. The chain uses TRBV10-1 and TRBJ2-7, with D unresolved. Germline lookup yields CDR1 WNHNN and CDR2 SYGVQD (reference sequence). The CDR3 consists of 15 residues. V was trimmed by 2 bases and J by 2 bases, leaving 13 bases between them. The CDR3 here is CASSEGPSLPYEQYF. CDR3 bases: TGCGCCAGCAGTGAGGGGCCCTCGTTGCCCTACGAGCAGTACTTC.

The gene calls are TRBV13 and TRBJ2-1; 8 nucleotides match TRBD2. Germline CDR1 is PRHDT and CDR2 is FYEKMQ (reference sequence). The junction had 3 bases not matched to a gene; V was cut back by 3 bases and J by 2 bases. This CDR3 is 15 amino acids long. CDR3 sequence: CASSLGGGPYNEQFF. The CDR3 DNA reads TGTGCCAGCAGCTTGGGCGGGGGGCCCTACAATGAGCAGTTCTTC. Looking up the rest from reference TRBV13 and TRBJ2-1 gives the full variable domain: AAGVIQSPRHLIKEKRETATLKCYPIPRHDTVYWYQQGPGQDPQFLISFYEKMQSDKGSIPDRFSAQQFSDYHSELNMSSLELGDSALYFCASSLGGGPYNEQFFGPGTRLTVL.

This chain uses TRBV6-1 with TRBJ2-1; 8 bases are a match to TRBD2. The junction had 8 bases not matched to a gene; V was cut back by 1 base and J by 0 bases. The CDR3 runs 18 residues. CDR1 MNHNS and CDR2 SASEGT come from the germline V gene. CDR3 in amino acids: CASSEGVGGASSYNEQFF. The CDR3 region has the DNA TGTGCCAGCAGTGAAGGGGTCGGGGGGGCGAGCTCCTACAATGAGCAGTTCTTC.

This clone was seen a few times. The V gene is TRBV10-2, the J gene TRBJ1-5; a weak D match, TRBD1 (6 bases). This CDR3 has 11 amino acids. V was trimmed by 8 bases and J by 4 bases, leaving 6 bases between them. Germline V gene data show CDR1 as WSHSY and CDR2 as SAAADI. This CDR3 reads CASGTNQPQHF. The CDR3 DNA reads as TGCGCCAGCGGGACAAATCAGCCCCAGCATTTT.

This sequence joins TRBV10-3 and TRBJ1-1, with D perhaps matching TRBD1 (5 bases). V lost 7 bases and J 7 bases, leaving 19 bases between the germline ends. The germline V gene has CDR1 ENHRY and CDR2 SYGVKD. The CDR3 covers 14 residues. DNA of the CDR3: TGTGCCATCAAAACTCTGCCGACAGTACTTGAAGCTTTCTTT. Amino acid sequence: CAIKTLPTVLEAFF.

CDR3 bases: TGTGCCAGTAGTTCAGGGTCGACCAAAAACATTCAGTACTTC. It codes for CASSSGSTKNIQYF. V is TRBV19 and J is TRBJ2-4, with a weak D call TRBD1 (5 bases). Per the germline V gene, CDR1 is LNHDA and CDR2 is SQIVND (reference sequence). The CDR3 length is 14 residues. V lost 5 bases, J lost 2 bases, and 10 bases lay in between.

This chain links TRBV2 with TRBJ1-5, with D possibly matching TRBD1 (6 bases). This CDR3 spans 15 amino acids. The germline V gene has CDR1 SNHLY and CDR2 FYNNEI. V was cut by 6 bases and J by 4 bases, with 16 bases left in between. In nucleotides, the CDR3 is TGTGCCAGCAGCCCTAGGGGGGGAGGGAATCAGCCCCAGCATTTT. Its translation: CASSPRGGGNQPQHF.

The chain has TRBV5-4 and TRBJ2-2, with D possibly matching TRBD2 (6 bases). The length of the CDR3 is 14 residues. Germline CDR1 is SGHNT and CDR2 is YYREEE (reference sequence). The V gene lost 4 bases and the J gene lost 7 bases, with 14 bases spanning the gap. CDR3: CASSLVGGFGELFF. CDR3 nucleotide sequence: TGTGCCAGCAGCCTTGTTGGAGGGTTCGGGGAGCTGTTTTTT.

DNA for the CDR3: TGTGCCAGCAGCCCATTCTCATCGGGTGAAAAACTGTTTTTT. This gives the protein CASSPFSSGEKLFF. This chain uses TRBV7-2 with TRBJ1-4; D is unclear. V lost 5 bases, J lost 7 bases, and 14 bases lay in between. The CDR3 consists of 14 residues. CDR1 is SGHTA, CDR2 FQGNSA, per germline.

This chain's CDR3 is CASSLLALDRRGDDEQYF. In DNA, the CDR3 is TGTGCCAGCAGCCTGCTTGCCCTCGACAGGAGAGGAGATGACGAGCAGTACTTC. V gene TRBV5-6 combines with J gene TRBJ2-7, with D perhaps TRBD1 (6 bases). CDR3 length: 18 residues. Germline CDR1 SGHDT, CDR2 YYEEEE. V was clipped by 4 bases and J by 5 bases, with 28 bases between them.

V is TRBV28 and J is TRBJ1-1; TRBD1 agrees at 9 bases. V dropped 1 base and J dropped 3; count of bases not matched to a gene: 6. The CDR3 spans 16 residues. Germline-derived CDR1 and CDR2 are MDHEN and SYDVKM. Here the CDR3 reads CASSLLSGDRDTEAFF. In DNA, the CDR3 is TGTGCCAGCAGTTTATTGTCGGGGGACAGGGACACTGAAGCTTTCTTT.

The chain links TRBV27 to TRBJ2-1; no reliable D call. The germline CDR1 and CDR2 sequences are MNHEY and SMNVEV (reference sequence). Trimming left V 7 bases short and J 6 bases short, with 22 bases between. The CDR3 sequence is 16 residues long. CDR3 in DNA: TGTGCCAGCACTTCAACCACGGTTGAGCTGATCAATGAGCAGTTCTTC. Protein: CASTSTTVELINEQFF.

The chain employs TRBV2 and TRBJ1-3, with TRBD1 identical over 7 bases. V lost 6 bases, J lost 2 bases, and 1 base stayed unmatched. Germline CDR1 reads SNHLY; CDR2 reads FYNNEI. This CDR3 is built from 13 residues. Here the CDR3 DNA reads TGTGCCAGCAGCGGGACAGCTGGAAACACCATATATTTT. As protein: CASSGTAGNTIYF. Full variable domain (rest looked up from reference TRBV2 and TRBJ1-3): EPEVTQTPSHQVTQMGQEVILRCVPISNHLYFYWYRQILGQKVEFLVSFYNNEISEKSEIFDDQFSVERPDGSNFTLKIRSTKLEDSAMYFCASSGTAGNTIYFGEGSWLTVV.

V and J are TRBV27 and TRBJ1-6, with TRBD1 matching 7 bases. This CDR3 is built from 17 residues. The germline gives CDR1 MNHEY, CDR2 SMNVEV (reference sequence). V gave up 0 bases and J gave up 14 bases; unmatched junction bases: 16. CDR3 region: CASSLSAPAGGLMALHF. DNA for the CDR3: TGTGCCAGCAGTTTATCGGCCCCGGCAGGGGGTCTTATGGCCCTCCACTTT.

The chain joins TRBV4-1 to TRBJ2-1, with 8 nucleotides matching TRBD1. Germline CDR1 reads MGHRA; CDR2 reads YSYEKL. The CDR3 spans 14 residues. Unmatched junction bases numbered 6, after V lost 4 bases and J lost 7 bases. The DNA for the CDR3 is TGCGCCAGCAGCCTAACAACAGGGGGGAATGAGCAGTTCTTC. Amino acids: CASSLTTGGNEQFF.

The rearrangement links TRBV29-1 to TRBJ2-4; D not certain. The CDR3 covers 10 residues. Germline values: CDR1 SQVTM, CDR2 ANQGSEA. With 5 bases removed from V and 7 bases from J, the gap between germline ends came to 6 bases. The chain's CDR3 is CSVIENIQYF. In DNA form, the CDR3 reads TGCAGCGTTATAGAGAACATTCAGTACTTC.

The chain is built from TRBV30 and TRBJ2-7; 8 nucleotides align to TRBD1. V dropped 6 bases and J dropped 7; count of bases not matched to a gene: 8. Germline V lookup: CDR1 GTSNPN, CDR2 SVGIG (reference sequence). This CDR3 comprises 12 residues. The CDR3 DNA reads as TGTGCCTGTGACAGGGGCCCCGTAGAGCAGTACTTC. Residues: CACDRGPVEQYF.

V gene TRBV11-2 combines with J gene TRBJ2-7, with TRBD1 matching over 7 bases. The CDR3 is made up of 14 amino acids. The germline V gene has CDR1 SGHAT and CDR2 FQNNGV. Trimming took 10 bases from V and 2 from J; bases not matched to a gene: 11. The CDR3 DNA sequence: TGTGCCAACCCGTTCCGGGACAGACCCTACGAGCAGTACTTC. Translation: CANPFRDRPYEQYF.